This passage covers 3 T cell receptor beta chains from one sample sequenced in a study of cytomegalovirus exposure and HLA in healthy donors. The PCR was carried out with 60 Vbeta primers and 13 Jbeta primers. Using immunoSEQ multiplex PCR, the repertoire was profiled, and TCRdb retains in-frame clones only, with some absent. This sample has some 240,000 clones; roughly 80% occur once, and the top ten carry less than 4.5%. The specimen was PBMCs. These receptors were obtained from a male donor in good health and CMV-seronegative.

The V gene is TRBV5-1, the J gene TRBJ2-5; 11 bases fit TRBD2. The CDR3 runs 18 residues. Germline-derived CDR1 and CDR2 are SGHRS and YFSETQ. Trimming took 4 bases from V and 1 from J; bases not matched to a gene: 12. Here the CDR3 DNA reads TGCGCCAGCAGCAAAGGGACTAGCGGTCACCCCTCCCAAGAGACCCAGTACTTC. It encodes CASSKGTSGHPSQETQYF.

V and J are TRBV7-7 and TRBJ2-1, with 11 bases that match TRBD1. CDR1 is SSHAT and CDR2 is FNYEAQ in the germline V gene (reference sequence). The CDR3 is 17 residues long. The trim removed 0 bases at V and 8 bases at J, leaving 9 bases unmatched. This CDR3 reads CASSLAYRTGGPDEQFF. The CDR3, as DNA: TGTGCCAGCAGCTTAGCTTACCGGACAGGGGGCCCGGATGAGCAGTTCTTC.

The genes are TRBV14 and TRBJ2-3; 10 nucleotides match TRBD2. This CDR3 contains 15 residues. The germline gives CDR1 SGHDN, CDR2 FVKESK. V dropped 4 bases and J dropped 4; count of bases not matched to a gene: 5. CDR3 loop: CASSPLAGASDTQYF. The CDR3, as DNA: TGTGCCAGCAGCCCTCTAGCGGGAGCCTCAGATACGCAGTATTTT.